This T cell receptor (beta chain) was documented in a study of Ad26.COV2.S vaccination and SARS-CoV-2 variants. Across the whole study: Donor was one of the participants in the Ad26.COV2.S arm of the COV1001 trial. Doses of Ad26.COV2.S were injected into muscle once or twice, 56 days apart.

On this clone itself: The antigen remains undetermined.

This sample's treatment: roughly 18 received Ad26.COV2.S at low or high dose, single or two shots; roughly five received placebo; per-sample allocation not given. On day 63 after the first injection, vaccine and placebo recipients gave samples. Study findings and constraints: The analyses of TCR breadth and depth may have understated the size of total T cell responses. Vaccinees displayed broader spike-specific TCR repertoires than placebo recipients.

Assay: immunoSEQ multiplex PCR; the TCRdb copy retains only in-frame clones and omits some. Counted here are hundreds of thousands of clones, 87% occurring once; the ten biggest clones make up roughly 3.1%. The origin of this receptor is a person aged 18-65 years who received the Ad26.COV2.S COVID-19 vaccine or a placebo. This sample comprised peripheral blood, obtained in a trial of Ad26.COV2.S vaccine versus placebo.

The CDR3 loop reads CASSLFTSGADTQYF. The CDR3 region has the DNA TGTGCCAGCAGCTTATTTACTAGCGGGGCAGATACGCAGTATTTT. The chain combines TRBV13 with TRBJ2-3; TRBD2 matches 10 bases. This CDR3 is built from 15 residues. The V and J ends lost 2 bases and 4 bases, in that order; junction bases with no gene match: 3. Germline V lookup: CDR1 PRHDT, CDR2 FYEKMQ (reference sequence). The whole variable domain, filled in from reference TRBV13 and TRBJ2-3, reads AAGVIQSPRHLIKEKRETATLKCYPIPRHDTVYWYQQGPGQDPQFLISFYEKMQSDKGSIPDRFSAQQFSDYHSELNMSSLELGDSALYFCASSLFTSGADTQYFGPGTRLTVL.